This T cell receptor (beta chain) was profiled in a study of CD4 T cells in relation to SARS-CoV-2 and coronaviruses. This CDR3 contains 16 residues. V shed 1 base and J 4 bases; nucleotides not matched to a gene: 5. The germline V gene encodes CDR1 SGHTA and CDR2 FQGTGA. The table came from immunoSEQ multiplex PCR; TCRdb's copy has only in-frame clones and leaves some out. Of about 56,000 clones detected, about 92% appear once; the ten largest clones hold 0.3% to 0.45%. Sequenced: naive CD4+ T cells from PBMCs. Subset meaning: naive CD4+ T cells isolated by negative enrichment. The V and J genes are TRBV7-3 and TRBJ2-1, with TRBD2 matching 9 bases. This sequence was found in an adult with COVID-19. DNA of the CDR3: TGTGCCAGCAGCTTAAAGAGCGGGAGGCTATACAATGAGCAGTTCTTC. Protein product: CASSLKSGRLYNEQFF.